This T cell receptor beta chain was identified in a study of CD8 T cells in Susac syndrome. Notes on the study in general: Detection of Susac-specific public clones gave approximately 16 in total CD8+ repertoires and roughly 5 in CD8+ TEMRA repertoires. Clonal expansion of CD8+ cells in Susac peaked in TEMRA cells (and in active patients).

V gave up 0 bases and J gave up 3 bases; unmatched junction bases: 4. From germline, CDR1 is SGHTA and CDR2 FQGNSA. The CDR3 covers 15 residues. Reverse transcription of roughly 0.5 to 1 ug RNA used random hexamers. Amplification of the TCR beta CDR3 was carried out by immunoSEQ multiplex PCR, which spanned a total of 54 Vbeta and 13 Jbeta segments. TCRdb re-derived calls from the immunoSEQ multiplex PCR reads in MiXCR, one entry per CDR3 protein. Counted here are about 130,000 distinct CDR3 sequences, 95% occurring once; the ten biggest clones make up approximately 0.17%. To note about this clonotype: Its antigen is undetermined.

Fulfillment of recently defined diagnostic criteria for definite or probable disease was shown by the patients with Susac syndrome. The rearrangement links TRBV7-2 to TRBJ1-2; 7 bases match TRBD1. The receptor was derived from a human donor with Susac syndrome. The sample comprised CD8+ T cells from PBMCs. CDR3 region: CASSLAGGADYGYTF. DNA of the CDR3: TGTGCCAGCAGCTTAGCAGGGGGCGCGGACTATGGCTACACCTTC.